This TCR beta chain derives from a study of blood T cell repertoires in COVID-19. TCRdb keeps only in-frame clones here, not all; method: immunoSEQ multiplex PCR. This sample has approximately 220,000 clones, with about 79% found just once. V was cut by 4 bases and J by 8 bases, with 17 bases left in between. Germline CDR1 MNHEY, CDR2 SMNVEV (reference sequence). The CDR3 is 14 residues long. The count of this clone is one. Sequencing was performed on PBMCs or T cells enriched from blood (not recorded which). The receptor comes from a woman in her 40s with acute COVID-19. The chain uses TRBV27 and TRBJ1-2; D may be TRBD1 (6 bases). DNA of the CDR3: TGTGCCAGCAGTTCACCATCAGGGGTCGGCGGCTACACCTTC. This codes for CASSSPSGVGGYTF.